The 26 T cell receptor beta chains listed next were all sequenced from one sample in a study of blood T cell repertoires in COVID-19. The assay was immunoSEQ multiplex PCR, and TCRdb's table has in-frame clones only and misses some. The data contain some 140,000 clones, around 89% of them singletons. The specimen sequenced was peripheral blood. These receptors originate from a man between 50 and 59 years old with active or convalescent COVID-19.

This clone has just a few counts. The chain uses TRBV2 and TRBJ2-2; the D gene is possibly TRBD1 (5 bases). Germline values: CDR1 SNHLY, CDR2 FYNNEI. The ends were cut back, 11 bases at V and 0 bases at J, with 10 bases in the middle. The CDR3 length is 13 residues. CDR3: CAPQDTNTGELFF. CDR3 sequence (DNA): TGTGCCCCCCAGGACACGAACACCGGGGAGCTGTTTTTT.

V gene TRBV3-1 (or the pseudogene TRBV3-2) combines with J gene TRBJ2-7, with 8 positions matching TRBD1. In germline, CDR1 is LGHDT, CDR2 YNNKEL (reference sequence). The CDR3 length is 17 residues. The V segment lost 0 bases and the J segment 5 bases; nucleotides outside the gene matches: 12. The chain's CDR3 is CASSQELWTGNTDEQYF. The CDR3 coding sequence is TGTGCCAGCAGCCAAGAACTCTGGACAGGGAATACGGACGAGCAGTACTTC.

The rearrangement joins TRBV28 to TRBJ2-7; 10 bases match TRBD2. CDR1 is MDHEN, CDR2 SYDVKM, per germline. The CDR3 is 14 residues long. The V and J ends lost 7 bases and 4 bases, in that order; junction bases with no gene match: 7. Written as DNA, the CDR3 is TGTGCCAGCATAGTAGCGGGAGGTCAGTACGAGCAGTACTTC. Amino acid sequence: CASIVAGGQYEQYF.

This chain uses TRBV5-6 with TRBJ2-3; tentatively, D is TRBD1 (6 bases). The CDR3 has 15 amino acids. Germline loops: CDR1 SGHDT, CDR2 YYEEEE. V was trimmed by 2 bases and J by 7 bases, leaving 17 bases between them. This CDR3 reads CASSFLGAFGNTQYF. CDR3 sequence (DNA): TGTGCCAGCAGCTTTCTGGGGGCGTTCGGAAATACGCAGTATTTT. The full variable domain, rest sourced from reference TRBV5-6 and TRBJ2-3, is DAGVTQSPTHLIKTRGQQVTLRCSPKSGHDTVSWYQQALGQGPQFIFQYYEEEERQRGNFPDRFSGHQFPNYSSELNVNALLLGDSALYLCASSFLGAFGNTQYFGPGTRLTVL.

CDR3 amino acids: CASSRTGTGGNEQYF. The DNA for the CDR3 is TGTGCCAGCAGCCGGACCGGGACAGGGGGCAACGAGCAGTACTTC. J is TRBJ2-7 and V is TRBV7-9, with 12 positions matching TRBD1. Trimming cost V 5 bases and J 5 bases; bases outside gene matches: 7. The CDR3 sequence is 15 residues long. Germline CDR1 reads SEHNR; CDR2 reads FQNEAQ (reference sequence).

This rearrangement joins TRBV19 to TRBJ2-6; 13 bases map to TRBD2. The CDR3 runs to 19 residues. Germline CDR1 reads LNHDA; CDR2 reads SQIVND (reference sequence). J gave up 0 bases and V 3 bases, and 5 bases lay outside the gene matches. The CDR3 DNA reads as TGTGCCAGTAGTATGGGACTAGCGGGAACCACCTCTGGGGCCAACGTCCTGACTTTC. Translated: CASSMGLAGTTSGANVLTF.

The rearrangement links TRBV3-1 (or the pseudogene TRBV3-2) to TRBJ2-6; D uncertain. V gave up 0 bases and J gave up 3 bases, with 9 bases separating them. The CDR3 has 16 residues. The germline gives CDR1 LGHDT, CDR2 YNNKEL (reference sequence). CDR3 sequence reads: CASSQDRVGGANVLTF. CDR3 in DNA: TGTGCCAGCAGCCAAGATCGGGTTGGTGGGGCCAACGTCCTGACTTTC.

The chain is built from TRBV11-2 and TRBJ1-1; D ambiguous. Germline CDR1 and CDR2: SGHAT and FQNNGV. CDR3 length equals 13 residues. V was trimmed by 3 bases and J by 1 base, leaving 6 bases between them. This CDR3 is CASSFSGNTEAFF. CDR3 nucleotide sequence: TGTGCCAGCAGCTTTTCAGGGAACACTGAAGCTTTCTTT.

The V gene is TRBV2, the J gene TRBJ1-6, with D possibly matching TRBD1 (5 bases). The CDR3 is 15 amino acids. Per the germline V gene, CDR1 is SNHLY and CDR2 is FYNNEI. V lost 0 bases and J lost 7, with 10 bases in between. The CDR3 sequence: CASSEALQGNSPLHF. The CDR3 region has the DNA TGTGCCAGCAGTGAAGCGCTGCAGGGAAATTCACCCCTCCACTTT.

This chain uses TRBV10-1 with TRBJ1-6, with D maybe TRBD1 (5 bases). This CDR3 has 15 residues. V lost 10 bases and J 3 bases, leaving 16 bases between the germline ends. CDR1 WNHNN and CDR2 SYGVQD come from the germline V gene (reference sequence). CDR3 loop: CANNLGQDYNSPLHF. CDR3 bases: TGCGCCAACAATTTGGGGCAGGACTATAATTCACCCCTCCACTTT.

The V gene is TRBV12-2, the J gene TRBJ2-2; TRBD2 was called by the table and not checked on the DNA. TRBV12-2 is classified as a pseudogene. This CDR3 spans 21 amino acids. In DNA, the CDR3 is TGTGCAAGTCGCTTAGCGTCACAATGTGCTGGCGGGAGCCACCTTCCCGGGGAGCTGTTTTTT. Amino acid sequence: CASRLASQCAGGSHLPGELFF.

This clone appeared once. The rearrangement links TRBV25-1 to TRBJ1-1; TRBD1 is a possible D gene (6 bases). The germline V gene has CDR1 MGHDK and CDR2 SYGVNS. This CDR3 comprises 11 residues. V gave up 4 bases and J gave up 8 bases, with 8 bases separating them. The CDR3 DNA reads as TGTGCCAGCAGTGTTACAGGGGAAGCTTTCTTT. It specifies CASSVTGEAFF.

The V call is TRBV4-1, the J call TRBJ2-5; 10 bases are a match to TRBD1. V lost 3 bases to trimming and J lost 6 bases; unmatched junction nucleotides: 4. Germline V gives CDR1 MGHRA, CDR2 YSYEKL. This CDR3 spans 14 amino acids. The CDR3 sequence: CASSQGTGAKTQYF. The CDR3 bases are TGCGCCAGCAGCCAGGGGACAGGGGCGAAGACCCAGTACTTC.

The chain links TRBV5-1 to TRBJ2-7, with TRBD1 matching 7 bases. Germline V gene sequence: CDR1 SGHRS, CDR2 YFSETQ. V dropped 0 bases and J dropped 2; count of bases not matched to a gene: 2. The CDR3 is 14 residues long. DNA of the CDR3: TGCGCCAGCAGCTTGGGGGACAGTGCCTACGAGCAGTACTTC. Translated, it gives CASSLGDSAYEQYF.

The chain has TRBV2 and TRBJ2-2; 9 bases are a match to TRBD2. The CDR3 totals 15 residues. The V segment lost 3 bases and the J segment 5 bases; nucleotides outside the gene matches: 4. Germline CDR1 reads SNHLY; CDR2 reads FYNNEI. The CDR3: CASSDVAGGTGELFF. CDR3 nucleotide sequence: TGTGCCAGCAGTGATGTGGCGGGGGGGACCGGGGAGCTGTTTTTT.

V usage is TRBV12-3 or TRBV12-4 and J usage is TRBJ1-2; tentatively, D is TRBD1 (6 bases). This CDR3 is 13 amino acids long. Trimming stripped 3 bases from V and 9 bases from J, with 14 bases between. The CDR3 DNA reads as TGTGCCAGCAGTTTCGGCAGGGGACGGAGCTACACCTTC. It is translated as CASSFGRGRSYTF.

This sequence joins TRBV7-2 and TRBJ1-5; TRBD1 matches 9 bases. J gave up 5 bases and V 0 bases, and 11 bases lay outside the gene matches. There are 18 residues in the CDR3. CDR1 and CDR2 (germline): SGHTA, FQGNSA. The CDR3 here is CASSLAILGQGGHQPQHF. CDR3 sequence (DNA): TGTGCCAGCAGCTTAGCAATTTTGGGACAGGGAGGCCATCAGCCCCAGCATTTT.

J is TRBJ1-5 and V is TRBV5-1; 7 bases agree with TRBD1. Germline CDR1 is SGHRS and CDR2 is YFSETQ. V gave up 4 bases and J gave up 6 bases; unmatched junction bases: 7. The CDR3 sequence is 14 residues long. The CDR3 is CASSPGQDRQPQHF. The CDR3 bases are TGCGCCAGCAGCCCCGGACAGGATCGTCAGCCCCAGCATTTT.

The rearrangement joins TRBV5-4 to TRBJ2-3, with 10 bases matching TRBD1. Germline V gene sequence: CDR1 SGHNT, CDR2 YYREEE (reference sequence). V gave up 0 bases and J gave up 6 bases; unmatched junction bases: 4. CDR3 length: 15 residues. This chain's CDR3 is CASSLVDRGMDTQYF. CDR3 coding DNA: TGTGCCAGCAGCTTGGTGGACAGGGGGATGGATACGCAGTATTTT.

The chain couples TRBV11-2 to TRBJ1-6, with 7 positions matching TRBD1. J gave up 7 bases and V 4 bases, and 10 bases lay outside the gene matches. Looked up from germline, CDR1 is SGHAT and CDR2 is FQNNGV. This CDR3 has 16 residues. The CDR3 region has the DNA TGTGCCAGCAGCTCAGACCAGGGACAGCCAAATTCACCCCTCCACTTT. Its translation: CASSSDQGQPNSPLHF.

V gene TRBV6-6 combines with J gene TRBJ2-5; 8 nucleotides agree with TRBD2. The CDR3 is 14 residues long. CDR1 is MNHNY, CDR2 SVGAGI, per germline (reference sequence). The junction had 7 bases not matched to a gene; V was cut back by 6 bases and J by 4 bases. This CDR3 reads CASSQGTSRETQYF. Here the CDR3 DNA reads TGTGCCAGCAGCCAAGGGACTAGTCGAGAGACCCAGTACTTC.

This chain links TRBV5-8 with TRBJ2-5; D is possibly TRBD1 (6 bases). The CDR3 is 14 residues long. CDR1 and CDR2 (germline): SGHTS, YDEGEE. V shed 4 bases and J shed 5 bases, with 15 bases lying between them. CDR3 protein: CASSPNRVGETQYF. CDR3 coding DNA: TGTGCCAGCAGCCCGAACAGGGTAGGGGAGACCCAGTACTTC.

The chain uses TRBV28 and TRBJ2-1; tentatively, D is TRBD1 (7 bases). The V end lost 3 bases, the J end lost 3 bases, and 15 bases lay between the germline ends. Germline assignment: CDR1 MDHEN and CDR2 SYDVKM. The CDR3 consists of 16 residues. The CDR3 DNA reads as TGTGCCAGCAGTTTTCTGGGAGGACAGGACTACAATGAGCAGTTCTTC. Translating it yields CASSFLGGQDYNEQFF. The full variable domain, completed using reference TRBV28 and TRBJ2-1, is DVKVTQSSRYLVKRTGEKVFLECVQDMDHENMFWYRQDPGLGLRLIYFSYDVKMKEKGDIPEGYSVSREKKERFSLILESASTNQTSMYLCASSFLGGQDYNEQFFGPGTRLTVL.

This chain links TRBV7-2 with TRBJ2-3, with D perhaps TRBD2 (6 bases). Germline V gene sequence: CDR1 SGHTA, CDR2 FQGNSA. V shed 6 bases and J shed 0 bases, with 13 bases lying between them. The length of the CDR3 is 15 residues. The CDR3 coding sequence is TGTGCCAGCAGTAGAGCGGGTAGAAGCACAGATACGCAGTATTTT. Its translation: CASSRAGRSTDTQYF.

Here the CDR3 DNA reads TGTGCCAGCAGTTTTCAGGGATGGAATGAGCAGTTCTTC. It yields the protein CASSFQGWNEQFF. The chain uses TRBV12-3 or TRBV12-4 and TRBJ2-1, with a possible D match to TRBD1 (5 bases). The CDR3 is 13 residues long. Between the trimmed V and J ends, which lost 3 bases and 7 bases, there was a span of 10 bases.

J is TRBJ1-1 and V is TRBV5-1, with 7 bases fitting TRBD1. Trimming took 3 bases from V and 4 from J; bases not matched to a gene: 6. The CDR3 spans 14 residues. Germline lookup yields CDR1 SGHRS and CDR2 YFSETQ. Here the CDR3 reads CASSSQGGPTEAFF. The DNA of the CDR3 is TGCGCCAGCAGCTCTCAAGGGGGCCCCACTGAAGCTTTCTTT.